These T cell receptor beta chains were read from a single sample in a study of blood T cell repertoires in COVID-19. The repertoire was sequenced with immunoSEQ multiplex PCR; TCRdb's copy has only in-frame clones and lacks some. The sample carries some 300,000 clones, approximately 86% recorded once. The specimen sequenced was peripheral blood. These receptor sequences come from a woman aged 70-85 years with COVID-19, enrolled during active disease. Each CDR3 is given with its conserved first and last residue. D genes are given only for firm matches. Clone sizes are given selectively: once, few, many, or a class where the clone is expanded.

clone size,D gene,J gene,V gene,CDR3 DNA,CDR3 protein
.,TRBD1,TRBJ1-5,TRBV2,TGTGCCAGCAGTGCCTGGCAGGGGGGAAATCAGCCCCAGCATTTT,CASSAWQGGNQPQHF
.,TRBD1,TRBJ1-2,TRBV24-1,TGTGCCACCAGTGTCCAGGGACAGGGGAGGGATGGCTACACCTTC,CATSVQGQGRDGYTF
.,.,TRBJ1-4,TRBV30,TGTGCCTGGAAAGAGGTGGGAACTAATGAAAAACTGTTTTTT,CAWKEVGTNEKLFF
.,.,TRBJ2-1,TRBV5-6,TGTGCCAGCATTCCGACAGCCTCTCTCTACAATGAGCAGTTCTTC,CASIPTASLYNEQFF
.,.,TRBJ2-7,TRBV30,TGTGCCTGGAGTGTTGGGGGCTCTCCCTACGAGCAGTACTTC,CAWSVGGSPYEQYF
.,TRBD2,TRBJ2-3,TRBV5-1,TGCGCCAGCAGCTTGAATAGACTAGCGGGGGGTTCCACCACAGATACGCAGTATTTT,CASSLNRLAGGSTTDTQYF
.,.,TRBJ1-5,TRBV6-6,TGTGCCACGATACAGGGAAGCAATCAGCCCCAGCATTTT,CATIQGSNQPQHF
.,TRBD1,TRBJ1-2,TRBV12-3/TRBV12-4,TGTGCCAGCACATTGACAGGGAACGCTGGCTACACCTTC,CASTLTGNAGYTF
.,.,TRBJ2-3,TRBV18,TGTGCCAGCTCACCTACCGGAGGGCACACAGATACGCAGTATTTT,CASSPTGGHTDTQYF
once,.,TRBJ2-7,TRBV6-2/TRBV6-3,TGTGCCAGCAGTTACGGGGCATACGGCTACGAGCAGTACTTC,CASSYGAYGYEQYF
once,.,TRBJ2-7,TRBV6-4,TGTGCCAGCAGGGAGAATCAGGGACAACGCTACGAGCAGTACTTC,CASRENQGQRYEQYF
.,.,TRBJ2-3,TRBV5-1,TGCGCCAGCAGCTTGCAGGACAGTTACACAGATACGCAGTATTTT,CASSLQDSYTDTQYF
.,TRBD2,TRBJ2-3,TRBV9,TGTGCCAGCAGCGTAGAAGCGGGGGAGAACACAGATACGCAGTATTTT,CASSVEAGENTDTQYF
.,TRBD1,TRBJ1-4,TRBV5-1,TGCGCCAGCAGCTACGGGACAGGTCTAAATGAAAAACTGTTTTTT,CASSYGTGLNEKLFF
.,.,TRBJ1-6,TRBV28,TGTGCCAGCAGTCTACCAACAGGGAGCTCCTATAATTCACCCCTCCACTTT,CASSLPTGSSYNSPLHF
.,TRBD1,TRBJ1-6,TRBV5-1,TGCGCCAGCAGCTTGGGCCGGGACAGGAATGTCGGGTCACCCCTCCACTTT,CASSLGRDRNVGSPLHF
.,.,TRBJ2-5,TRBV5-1,TGCGCCAGCACCGTACAGGGATTGGAGACCCAGTACTTC,CASTVQGLETQYF
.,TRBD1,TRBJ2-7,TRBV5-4,TGTGCCAGCAGCATCCCAGGGGGCGGCGAGCAGTACTTC,CASSIPGGGEQYF
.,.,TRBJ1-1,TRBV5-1,TGCGCCAGCAGCTTGAAAGGGGGCACTGAAGCTTTCTTT,CASSLKGGTEAFF
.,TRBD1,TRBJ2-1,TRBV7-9,TGTGCCAGCAGCTTCCATCCGGGACAGGGATATTCCTACAATGAGCAGTTCTTC,CASSFHPGQGYSYNEQFF
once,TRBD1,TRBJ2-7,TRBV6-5,TGTGCCAGCTCTATACTCGGACAGGGTCCCTACGAGCAGTACTTC,CASSILGQGPYEQYF
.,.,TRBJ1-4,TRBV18,TGTGCCAGCTCACAAACCACAGGGACTAACACTAATGAAAAACTGTTTTTT,CASSQTTGTNTNEKLFF
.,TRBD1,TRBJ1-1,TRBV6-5,TGTGCCAGCAGTCACCGACAGGGCCCGACTGAAGCTTTCTTT,CASSHRQGPTEAFF
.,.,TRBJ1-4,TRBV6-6,TGTGCCGCTACCCAGGGGAAAGGAAAACTGTTTTTT,CAATQGKGKLFF
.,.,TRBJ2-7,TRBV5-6,TGTGCCAGCAGCTCTAGTTGGGGGACAAGCTCCTACGAGCAGTACTTC,CASSSSWGTSSYEQYF
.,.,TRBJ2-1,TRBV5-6,TGTGCCAGCAGCCTCACGGGGGGCCAGGAATTCTTC,CASSLTGGQEFF
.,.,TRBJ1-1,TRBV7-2,TGTGCCAGCAGCTTACTCTTCGACAGGAACACTGAAGCTTTCTTT,CASSLLFDRNTEAFF
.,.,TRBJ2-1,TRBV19,TGTGCCAGTAGTTCGGGGGACTTTATTTACAATGAGCAGTTCTTC,CASSSGDFIYNEQFF
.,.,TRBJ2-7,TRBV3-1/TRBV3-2,TGTGCCAGCAGCCATAGTCCGTCCGAGCAGTACTTC,CASSHSPSEQYF
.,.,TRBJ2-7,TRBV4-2,TGTGCCAGCAGCCAAGATTGGGGGGTAGCCTACGAGCAGTACTTC,CASSQDWGVAYEQYF
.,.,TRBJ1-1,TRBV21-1,TGTGCCAGCAGTCAAAACTTAAATCCCGTGGGAGGTGAAGCTTTCTTT,CASSQNLNPVGGEAFF
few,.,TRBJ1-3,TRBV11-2,TGTGCCAGCAGCTTACCAGGGTCTGGAAACACCATATATTTT,CASSLPGSGNTIYF
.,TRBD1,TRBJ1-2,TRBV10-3,TGTGCCATCAGCCAAACAGGGGTCGATGGCTACACCTTC,CAISQTGVDGYTF